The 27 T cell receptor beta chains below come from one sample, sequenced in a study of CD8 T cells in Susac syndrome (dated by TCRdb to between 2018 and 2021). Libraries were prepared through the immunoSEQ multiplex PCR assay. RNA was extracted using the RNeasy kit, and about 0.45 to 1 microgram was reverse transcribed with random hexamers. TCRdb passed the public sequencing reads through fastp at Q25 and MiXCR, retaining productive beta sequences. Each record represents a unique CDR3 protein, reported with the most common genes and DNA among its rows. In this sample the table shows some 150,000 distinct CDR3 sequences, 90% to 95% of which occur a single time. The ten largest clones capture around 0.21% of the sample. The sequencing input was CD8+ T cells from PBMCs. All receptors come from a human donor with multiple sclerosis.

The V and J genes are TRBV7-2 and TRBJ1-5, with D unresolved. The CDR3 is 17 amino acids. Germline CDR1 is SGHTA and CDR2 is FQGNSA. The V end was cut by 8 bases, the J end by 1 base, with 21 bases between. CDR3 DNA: TGTGCCAGCTCTCAGGTCACAGACAAATGGAGCAATCAGCCCCAGCATTTT. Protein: CASSQVTDKWSNQPQHF. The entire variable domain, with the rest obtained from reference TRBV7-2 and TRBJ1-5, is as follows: GAGVSQSPSNKVTEKGKDVELRCDPISGHTALYWYRQSLGQGLEFLIYFQGNSAPDKSGLPSDRFSAERTGGSVSTLTIQRTQQEDSAVYLCASSQVTDKWSNQPQHFGDGTRLSIL.

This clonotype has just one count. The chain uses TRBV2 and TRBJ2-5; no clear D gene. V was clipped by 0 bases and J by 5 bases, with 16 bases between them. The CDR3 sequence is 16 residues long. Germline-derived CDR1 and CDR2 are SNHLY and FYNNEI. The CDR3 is CASSEALMSNGETQYF. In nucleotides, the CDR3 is TGTGCCAGCAGTGAAGCGCTTATGTCCAATGGGGAGACCCAGTACTTC.

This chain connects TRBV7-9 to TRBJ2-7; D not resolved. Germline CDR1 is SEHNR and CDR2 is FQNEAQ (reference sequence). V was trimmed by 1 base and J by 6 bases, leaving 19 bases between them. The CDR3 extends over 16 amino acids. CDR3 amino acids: CASSLGRRGPLGEQYF. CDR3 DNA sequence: TGTGCCAGCAGCTTAGGAAGGAGAGGCCCTTTAGGCGAGCAGTACTTC.

The CDR3 reads CASTSGPPYTQYF. In DNA, the CDR3 is TGTGCCAGCACCTCCGGGCCCCCTTATACGCAGTATTTT. The chain joins TRBV12-3 or TRBV12-4 to TRBJ2-3; D is uncertain. The CDR3 length is 13 residues. Trimming removed 7 bases from V and 7 bases from J, with 15 bases in between.

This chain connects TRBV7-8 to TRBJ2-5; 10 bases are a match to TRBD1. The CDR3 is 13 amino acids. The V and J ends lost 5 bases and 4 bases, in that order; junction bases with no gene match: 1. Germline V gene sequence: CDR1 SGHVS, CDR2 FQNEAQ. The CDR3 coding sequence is TGTGCCAGCAGCCGGGACAGGGGAGAGACCCAGTACTTC. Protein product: CASSRDRGETQYF.

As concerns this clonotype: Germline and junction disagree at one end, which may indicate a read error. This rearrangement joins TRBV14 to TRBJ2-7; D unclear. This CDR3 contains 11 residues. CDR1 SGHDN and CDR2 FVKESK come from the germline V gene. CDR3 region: CASSHTGPYIF. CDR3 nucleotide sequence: TGTGCCAGCAGCCACACCGGGCCCTATATCTTC.

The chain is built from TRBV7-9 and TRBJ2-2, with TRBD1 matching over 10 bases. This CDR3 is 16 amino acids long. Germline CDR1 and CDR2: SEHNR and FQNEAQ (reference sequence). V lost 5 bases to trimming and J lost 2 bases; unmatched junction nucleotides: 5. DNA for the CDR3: TGTGCCAGCAGCGACCGGGACAGGGGTAACACCGGGGAGCTGTTTTTT. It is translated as CASSDRDRGNTGELFF.

CDR3 DNA sequence: TGTGCCAGCAGCACCGGACCGGGACAGGGGGTCACTGAAGCTTTCTTT. Its translation: CASSTGPGQGVTEAFF. The chain employs TRBV7-3 and TRBJ1-1, with 11 bases lining up with TRBD1. CDR3 length: 16 residues. With V trimmed by 5 bases and J by 4 bases, 9 bases remained unmatched. CDR1 and CDR2 (germline): SGHTA, FQGTGA.

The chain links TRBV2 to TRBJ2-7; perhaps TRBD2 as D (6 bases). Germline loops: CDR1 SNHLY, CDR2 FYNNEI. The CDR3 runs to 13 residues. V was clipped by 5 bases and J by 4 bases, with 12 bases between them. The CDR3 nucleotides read TGTGCCAGCAGTCCGAACGCGGGGTACGAGCAGTACTTC. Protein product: CASSPNAGYEQYF.

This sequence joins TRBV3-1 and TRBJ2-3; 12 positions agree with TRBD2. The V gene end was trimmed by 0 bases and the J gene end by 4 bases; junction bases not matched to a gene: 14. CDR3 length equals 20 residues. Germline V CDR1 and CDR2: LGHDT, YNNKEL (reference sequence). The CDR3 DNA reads TGTGCCAGCAGCCAAGATTGGGAACCCCGGACTAGCGGGGTCTCAGATACGCAGTATTTT. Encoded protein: CASSQDWEPRTSGVSDTQYF.

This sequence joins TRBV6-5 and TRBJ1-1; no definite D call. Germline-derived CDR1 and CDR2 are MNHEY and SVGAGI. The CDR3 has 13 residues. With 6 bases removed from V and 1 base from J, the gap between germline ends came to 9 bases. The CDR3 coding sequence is TGTGCCAGCAGCCATAGAACGAACACTGAAGCTTTCTTT. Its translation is CASSHRTNTEAFF.

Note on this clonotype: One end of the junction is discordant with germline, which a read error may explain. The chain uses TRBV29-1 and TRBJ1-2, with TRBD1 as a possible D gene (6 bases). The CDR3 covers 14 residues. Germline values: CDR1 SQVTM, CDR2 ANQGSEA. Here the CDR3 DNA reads TGCAGCGTCGAAGTAGGGGGGAGTTTGGATGGCTACACCTTC. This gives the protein CSVEVGGSLDGYTF. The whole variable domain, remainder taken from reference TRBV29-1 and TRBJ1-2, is SAVISQKPSRDICQRGTSLTIQCQVDSQVTMMFWYRQQPGQSLTLIATANQGSEATYESGFVIDKFPISRPNLTFSTLTVSNMSPEDSSIYLCSVEVGGSLDGYTFGSGTRLTVV.

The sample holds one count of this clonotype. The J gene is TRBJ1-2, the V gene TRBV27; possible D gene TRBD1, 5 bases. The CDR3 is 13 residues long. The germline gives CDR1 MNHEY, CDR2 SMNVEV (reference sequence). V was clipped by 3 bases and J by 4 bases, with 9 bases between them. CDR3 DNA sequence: TGTGCCAGCAGTTTTAGACAGATCTATGGCTACACCTTC. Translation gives CASSFRQIYGYTF.

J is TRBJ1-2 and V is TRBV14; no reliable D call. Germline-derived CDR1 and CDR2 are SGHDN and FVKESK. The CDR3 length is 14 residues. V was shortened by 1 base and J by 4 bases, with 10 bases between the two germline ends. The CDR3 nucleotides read TGTGCCAGCAGCCAAGGGAAAGTCTTCTATGGCTACACCTTC. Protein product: CASSQGKVFYGYTF.

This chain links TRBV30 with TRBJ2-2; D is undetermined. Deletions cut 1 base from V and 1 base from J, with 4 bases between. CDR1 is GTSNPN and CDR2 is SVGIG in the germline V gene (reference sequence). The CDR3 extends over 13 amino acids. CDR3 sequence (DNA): TGTGCCTGGAGTGCGGAGAACACCGGGGAGCTGTTTTTT. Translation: CAWSAENTGELFF.

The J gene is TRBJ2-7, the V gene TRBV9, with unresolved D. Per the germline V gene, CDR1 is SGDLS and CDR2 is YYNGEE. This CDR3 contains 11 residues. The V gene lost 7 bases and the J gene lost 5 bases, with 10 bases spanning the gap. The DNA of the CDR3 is TGTGCCAGCGGAAGCGAGCACGAGCAGTACTTC. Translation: CASGSEHEQYF.

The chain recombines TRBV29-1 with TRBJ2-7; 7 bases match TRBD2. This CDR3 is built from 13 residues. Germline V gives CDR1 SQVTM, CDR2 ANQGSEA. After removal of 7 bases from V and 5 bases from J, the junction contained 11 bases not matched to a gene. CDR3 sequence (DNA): TGCAGCGGGGGAGGGGTCTGGGGCCACGAGCAGTACTTC. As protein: CSGGGVWGHEQYF.

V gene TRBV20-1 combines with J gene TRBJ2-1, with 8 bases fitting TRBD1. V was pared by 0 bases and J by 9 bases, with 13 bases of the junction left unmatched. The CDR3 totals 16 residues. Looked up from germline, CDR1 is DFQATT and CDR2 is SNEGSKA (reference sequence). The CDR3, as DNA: TGCAGTGCTAGAGAGGACGGGACAGGCCGTTGGGGTGAGCAGTTCTTC. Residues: CSAREDGTGRWGEQFF.

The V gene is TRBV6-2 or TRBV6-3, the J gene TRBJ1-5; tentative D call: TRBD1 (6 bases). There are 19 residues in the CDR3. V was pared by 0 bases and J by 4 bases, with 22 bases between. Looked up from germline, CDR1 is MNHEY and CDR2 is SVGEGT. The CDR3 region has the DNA TGTGCCAGCAGTTACTCCTCCGTTTGGTCCCGGGACACGAATCAGCCCCAGCATTTT. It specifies CASSYSSVWSRDTNQPQHF.

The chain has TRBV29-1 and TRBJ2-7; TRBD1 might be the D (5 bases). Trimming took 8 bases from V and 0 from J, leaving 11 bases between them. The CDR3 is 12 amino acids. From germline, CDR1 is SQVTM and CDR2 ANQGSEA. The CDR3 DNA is TGCAGCATGGTTGACAGCTCCTACGAGCAGTACTTC. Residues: CSMVDSSYEQYF.

In DNA form, the CDR3 reads TGTGCCAGCAGTTACTCAGGGCCCAATCAGCCCCAGCATTTT. It specifies CASSYSGPNQPQHF. The genes are TRBV6-6 and TRBJ1-5; no clear D gene. Germline assignment: CDR1 MNHNY and CDR2 SVGAGI (reference sequence). Trimming stripped 0 bases from V and 3 bases from J, with 6 bases between. The CDR3 has 14 residues.

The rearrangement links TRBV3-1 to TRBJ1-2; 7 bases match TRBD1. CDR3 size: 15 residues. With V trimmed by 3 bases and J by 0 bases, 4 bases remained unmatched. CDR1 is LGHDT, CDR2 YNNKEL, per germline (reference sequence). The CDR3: CASSQPGQPNYGYTF. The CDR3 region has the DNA TGTGCCAGCAGCCAGCCGGGACAGCCTAACTATGGCTACACCTTC. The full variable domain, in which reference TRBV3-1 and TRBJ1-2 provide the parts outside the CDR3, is DTAVSQTPKYLVTQMGNDKSIKCEQNLGHDTMYWYKQDSKKFLKIMFSYNNKELIINETVPNRFSPKSPDKAHLNLHINSLELGDSAVYFCASSQPGQPNYGYTFGSGTRLTVV.

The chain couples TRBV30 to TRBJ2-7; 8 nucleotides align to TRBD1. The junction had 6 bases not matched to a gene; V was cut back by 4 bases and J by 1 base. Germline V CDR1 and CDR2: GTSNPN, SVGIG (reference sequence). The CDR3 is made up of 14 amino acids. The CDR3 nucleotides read TGTGCCTGGACCCGGGGGACAGGATCCTACGAGCAGTACTTC. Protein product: CAWTRGTGSYEQYF. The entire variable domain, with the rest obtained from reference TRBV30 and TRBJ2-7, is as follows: SQTIHQWPATLVQPVGSPLSLECTVEGTSNPNLYWYRQAAGRGLQLLFYSVGIGQISSEVPQNLSASRPQDRQFILSSKKLLLSDSGFYLCAWTRGTGSYEQYFGPGTRLTVT.

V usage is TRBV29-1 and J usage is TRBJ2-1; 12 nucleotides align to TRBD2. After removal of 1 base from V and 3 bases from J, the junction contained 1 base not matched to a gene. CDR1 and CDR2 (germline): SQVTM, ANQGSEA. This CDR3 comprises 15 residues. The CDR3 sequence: CSVEGLAGDYNEQFF. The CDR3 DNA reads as TGCAGCGTTGAAGGACTAGCGGGGGACTACAATGAGCAGTTCTTC.

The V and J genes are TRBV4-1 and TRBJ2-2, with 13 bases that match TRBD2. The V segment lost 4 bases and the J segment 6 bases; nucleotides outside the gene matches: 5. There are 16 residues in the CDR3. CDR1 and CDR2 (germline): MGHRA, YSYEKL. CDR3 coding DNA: TGCGCCAGCAGCCCCCGGACTAGCGGGGGCTCCGGGGAGCTGTTTTTT. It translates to CASSPRTSGGSGELFF.

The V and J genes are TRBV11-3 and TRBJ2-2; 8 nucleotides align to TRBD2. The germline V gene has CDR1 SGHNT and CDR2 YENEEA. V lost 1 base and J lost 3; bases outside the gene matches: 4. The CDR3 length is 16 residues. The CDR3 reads CASSLGRGGHTGELFF. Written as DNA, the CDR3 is TGTGCCAGCAGCTTAGGCCGGGGGGGCCACACCGGGGAGCTGTTTTTT.

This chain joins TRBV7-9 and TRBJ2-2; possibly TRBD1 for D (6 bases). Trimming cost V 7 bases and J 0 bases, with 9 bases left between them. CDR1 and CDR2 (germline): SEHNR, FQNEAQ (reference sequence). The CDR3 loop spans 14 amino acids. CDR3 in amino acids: CASIPGANTGELFF. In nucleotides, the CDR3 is TGTGCCAGCATTCCAGGGGCGAACACCGGGGAGCTGTTTTTT.